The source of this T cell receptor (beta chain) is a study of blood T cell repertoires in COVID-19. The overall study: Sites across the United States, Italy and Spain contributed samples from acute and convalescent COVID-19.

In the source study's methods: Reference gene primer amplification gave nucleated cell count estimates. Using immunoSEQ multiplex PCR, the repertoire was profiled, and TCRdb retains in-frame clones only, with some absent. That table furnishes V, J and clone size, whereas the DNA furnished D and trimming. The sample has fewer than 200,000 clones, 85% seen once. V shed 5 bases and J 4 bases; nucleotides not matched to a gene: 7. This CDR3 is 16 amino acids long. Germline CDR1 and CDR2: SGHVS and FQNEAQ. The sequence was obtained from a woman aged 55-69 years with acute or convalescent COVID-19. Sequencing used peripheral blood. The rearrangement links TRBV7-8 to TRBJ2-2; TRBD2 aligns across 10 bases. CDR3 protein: CASSLLLAGVTGELFF. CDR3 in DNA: TGTGCCAGCAGCCTCCTTCTAGCGGGAGTCACCGGGGAGCTGTTTTTT.